The 25 T cell receptor beta chains reported below all come from one sample, sequenced in a study of blood T cell repertoires in COVID-19. Clones were sequenced by immunoSEQ multiplex PCR, and TCRdb holds only the in-frame ones, with some missing. The table lists around 67,000 clones, about four fifths of them singletons. Sequencing input: peripheral blood. The source is a middle-aged man with active COVID-19.

The chain joins TRBV14 to TRBJ2-5; D may be TRBD2 (6 bases). Trimming stripped 2 bases from V and 1 base from J, with 14 bases between. CDR1 is SGHDN and CDR2 is FVKESK in the germline V gene. The CDR3 consists of 16 residues. Here the CDR3 DNA reads TGTGCCAGCAGCCAACTTATAGGGAGGCTCCAAGAGACCCAGTACTTC. Amino acids: CASSQLIGRLQETQYF.

The chain recombines TRBV11-2 with TRBJ2-1, with 14 nucleotides matching TRBD2. Germline CDR1 is SGHAT and CDR2 is FQNNGV. This CDR3 is built from 15 residues. The V gene end was trimmed by 4 bases and the J gene end by 8 bases; junction bases not matched to a gene: 4. CDR3 region: CASSSPTSGGDEQFF. The CDR3 coding sequence is TGTGCCAGCAGCTCCCCGACTAGCGGGGGGGATGAGCAGTTCTTC.

The CDR3 reads CASIPPVGKSSYEQYF. CDR3 in DNA: TGTGCCAGCATCCCCCCGGTCGGGAAGTCTTCCTACGAGCAGTACTTC. V usage is TRBV11-3 and J usage is TRBJ2-7, with a possible D match to TRBD2 (5 bases). Looked up from germline, CDR1 is SGHNT and CDR2 is YENEEA. This CDR3 region has 16 residues. The germline V and J ends were trimmed by 7 bases and 1 base, with 20 bases remaining between them.

The chain uses TRBV3-1 (or the pseudogene TRBV3-2) and TRBJ2-7, with 9 bases fitting TRBD2. V lost 5 bases to trimming and J lost 4 bases; unmatched junction nucleotides: 9. The length of the CDR3 is 15 residues. Germline CDR1 reads LGHDT; CDR2 reads YNNKEL (reference sequence). CDR3 sequence (DNA): TGTGCCAGCAGCAAGAAGCCGACTAGCGGATACGAGCAGTACTTC. This codes for CASSKKPTSGYEQYF.

V usage is TRBV6-5 and J usage is TRBJ1-6; tentatively, D is TRBD1 (6 bases). V was cut by 8 bases and J by 14 bases, with 16 bases left in between. Germline-derived CDR1 and CDR2 are MNHEY and SVGAGI. The CDR3 contains 12 residues. The CDR3: CASAGGRGALHF. CDR3 nucleotide sequence: TGTGCCAGCGCGGGGGGCCGTGGGGCCCTCCACTTT.

The rearrangement uses TRBV3-1 (or the pseudogene TRBV3-2) and TRBJ2-7; the match to TRBD2 covers 8 bases. V gave up 2 bases and J gave up 7 bases; unmatched junction bases: 7. Looked up from germline, CDR1 is LGHDT and CDR2 is YNNKEL (reference sequence). The CDR3 is made up of 14 amino acids. For the CDR3, the DNA is TGTGCCAGCAGCCAATCATCAACGGGGGGGGAGCAGTACTTC. This sequence encodes CASSQSSTGGEQYF.

The chain employs TRBV5-1 and TRBJ1-3; possible D gene TRBD1, 6 bases. V was cut by 2 bases and J by 2 bases, with 14 bases left in between. The germline CDR1 and CDR2 sequences are SGHRS and YFSETQ. This CDR3 comprises 16 residues. For the CDR3, the DNA is TGCGCCAGCAGCTTCCAGGGGCCGGCTGCTGGAAACACCATATATTTT. Encoded protein: CASSFQGPAAGNTIYF.

This clone occurred a few times. J is TRBJ2-7 and V is TRBV5-4; TRBD2 matches 9 bases. The CDR3 contains 14 residues. Germline CDR1 is SGHNT and CDR2 is YYREEE (reference sequence). With V trimmed by 0 bases and J by 6 bases, 4 bases remained unmatched. The CDR3 loop is CASSLGGGVVEQYF. The CDR3 bases are TGTGCCAGCAGCTTGGGCGGGGGGGTCGTCGAGCAGTACTTC. Drawing the rest from reference TRBV5-4 and TRBJ2-7, the complete variable domain is ETGVTQSPTHLIKTRGQQVTLRCSSQSGHNTVSWYQQALGQGPQFIFQYYREEENGRGNFPPRFSGLQFPNYSSELNVNALELDDSALYLCASSLGGGVVEQYFGPGTRLTVT.

This clone was found once. The CDR3 nucleotides are TGCGCCAGCAGCCGTCAGGGATCTGAAGCTTTCTTT. Protein sequence: CASSRQGSEAFF. This sequence joins TRBV4-3 and TRBJ1-1, with D maybe TRBD1 (5 bases). The V and J ends lost 4 bases and 6 bases respectively, with 9 bases between them. Germline-derived CDR1 and CDR2 are LGHNA and YSLEER. The CDR3 totals 12 residues.

The CDR3 loop is CATSRELAGGLSYEQYF. In nucleotides, the CDR3 is TGTGCCACCAGCAGAGAACTAGCGGGGGGACTCTCCTACGAGCAGTACTTC. J is TRBJ2-7 and V is TRBV15; 12 bases line up with TRBD2. The CDR3 has 17 residues. Germline CDR1 LNHNV, CDR2 YYDKDF (reference sequence). Trimming removed 0 bases from V and 0 bases from J; junction bases left unmatched: 3. The entire variable domain, with the rest obtained from reference TRBV15 and TRBJ2-7, is as follows: DAMVIQNPRYQVTQFGKPVTLSCSQTLNHNVMYWYQQKSSQAPKLLFHYYDKDFNNEADTPDNFQSRRPNTSFCFLDIRSPGLGDTAMYLCATSRELAGGLSYEQYFGPGTRLTVT.

The genes are TRBV18 and TRBJ2-5; 9 bases line up with TRBD1. The CDR3 covers 14 residues. V dropped 6 bases and J dropped 3; count of bases not matched to a gene: 5. From germline, CDR1 is KGHSH and CDR2 LQKENI. The CDR3 region is CASSPGQGKETQYF. The CDR3 coding sequence is TGTGCCAGCTCCCCGGGACAGGGAAAAGAGACCCAGTACTTC.

This clone was seen only once. The V call is TRBV5-4, the J call TRBJ1-1; a possible D gene is TRBD1 (5 bases). The germline V gene has CDR1 SGHNT and CDR2 YYREEE (reference sequence). The CDR3 is 13 residues long. V gave up 4 bases and J gave up 4 bases, with 11 bases separating them. CDR3 sequence: CASSRTGGTEAFF. The DNA of the CDR3 is TGTGCCAGCAGCCGGACCGGGGGCACTGAAGCTTTCTTT.

The chain combines TRBV6-5 with TRBJ2-2; the D is unclear. The CDR3 runs 14 residues. Trimming took off 4 bases at V and 6 bases at J, with 12 bases between the two ends. Germline V lookup: CDR1 MNHEY, CDR2 SVGAGI. The CDR3 reads CASSSSPEAGELFF. DNA for the CDR3: TGTGCCAGCAGTTCTTCTCCCGAGGCCGGGGAGCTGTTTTTT.

The chain combines TRBV5-4 with TRBJ2-3; 9 bases match TRBD2. The CDR3 sequence is 16 residues long. CDR1 is SGHNT and CDR2 is YYREEE in the germline V gene (reference sequence). V shed 1 base, J shed 6 bases, and the junction held 9 bases outside the gene matches. CDR3 sequence (DNA): TGTGCCAGCAGCTTGATTGCGGGGGGGGATTTGGATACGCAGTATTTT. Its translation: CASSLIAGGDLDTQYF.

Comment on this clone: The junction shows a germline mismatch at one end, possibly a read error. The V gene is TRBV6-7, the J gene TRBJ1-1; the D is unclear. TRBV6-7 is filed as an ORF, its function uncertain. The CDR3 runs 11 residues. The CDR3 is CATLTPQTYLF. The CDR3 region has the DNA TGTGCCACCCTCACCCCCCAGACATACTTATTT.

This chain uses TRBV27 with TRBJ2-1; 10 bases agree with TRBD2. The J segment lost 7 bases and the V segment lost 7 bases, leaving 10 bases of the junction unmatched. The CDR3 has 15 residues. The germline V gene has CDR1 MNHEY and CDR2 SMNVEV (reference sequence). Written as DNA, the CDR3 is TGTGCCAGCAATCGAGCGGGAGGGGGAATGAATGAGCAGTTCTTC. It yields the protein CASNRAGGGMNEQFF.

The V and J genes are TRBV3-1 (or the pseudogene TRBV3-2) and TRBJ2-3; the match to TRBD2 covers 7 bases. V trimming: 4 bases; J trimming: 6 bases; junction bases outside the gene matches: 13. The CDR3 has 16 residues. Germline V lookup: CDR1 LGHDT, CDR2 YNNKEL (reference sequence). The CDR3 is CASSPQRGRAADTQYF. The CDR3, as DNA: TGTGCCAGCAGCCCACAGCGGGGAAGGGCCGCGGATACGCAGTATTTT.

The chain employs TRBV5-1 and TRBJ2-5; the D gene is possibly TRBD2 (6 bases). Trimming took 6 bases from V and 1 from J, leaving 13 bases between them. CDR1 is SGHRS and CDR2 is YFSETQ in the germline V gene. CDR3 size: 14 residues. In DNA form, the CDR3 reads TGCGCCAGCATGGGCGGCGGGGCCCAAGAGACCCAGTACTTC. Residues: CASMGGGAQETQYF.

V gene TRBV4-2 combines with J gene TRBJ2-5, with 8 bases identical to TRBD2. Germline V gives CDR1 LGHNA, CDR2 YNFKEQ. The V segment lost 0 bases and the J segment 5 bases; nucleotides outside the gene matches: 5. The CDR3 is made up of 15 amino acids. The CDR3, as DNA: TGTGCCAGCAGCCAAGATCCCGGGGGGGAGGAGACCCAGTACTTC. Residues: CASSQDPGGEETQYF.

This chain links TRBV10-3 with TRBJ1-1; 8 bases are a match to TRBD1. With 5 bases clipped from V and 12 bases from J, the junction kept 11 bases outside the gene matches. CDR1 and CDR2 from the germline V gene are ENHRY and SYGVKD. This CDR3 comprises 13 residues. The CDR3 bases are TGTGCCATCAGTCGAGACCTACAGGGGGAAACTTTCTTT. It encodes CAISRDLQGETFF.

The V call is TRBV25-1, the J call TRBJ2-3; perhaps TRBD1 as D (6 bases). CDR1 is MGHDK, CDR2 SYGVNS, per germline. The CDR3 consists of 16 residues. The ends were cut back, 3 bases at V and 0 bases at J, with 13 bases in the middle. This CDR3 reads CASSDRQALSTDTQYF. DNA for the CDR3: TGTGCCAGCAGTGACCGACAGGCCTTAAGCACAGATACGCAGTATTTT.

The J gene is TRBJ1-1, the V gene TRBV12-3 or TRBV12-4; D is possibly TRBD1 (5 bases). Trimming left V 6 bases short and J 4 bases short, with 12 bases between. The CDR3 contains 13 residues. CDR3 sequence: CASRRDFATEAFF. The CDR3 DNA reads as TGTGCCAGCAGGAGGGACTTCGCCACTGAAGCTTTCTTT.

This clone was detected only a few times. The chain uses TRBV6-5 and TRBJ1-5, with D maybe TRBD1 (6 bases). Germline V lookup: CDR1 MNHEY, CDR2 SVGAGI. The V end lost 6 bases, the J end lost 4 bases, and 13 bases lay between the germline ends. The CDR3 sequence is 14 residues long. CDR3 bases: TGTGCCAGCAGAAAAGGTCAGGGGAATCAGCCCCAGCATTTT. Protein product: CASRKGQGNQPQHF.

This chain connects TRBV3-1 (or the pseudogene TRBV3-2) to TRBJ1-4; D is undetermined. The CDR3 loop spans 13 amino acids. The germline V gene encodes CDR1 LGHDT and CDR2 YNNKEL (reference sequence). Trimming took off 0 bases at V and 14 bases at J, with 13 bases between the two ends. CDR3 DNA sequence: TGTGCCAGCAGCCAAGAGACTACAGCTCTGCTGTTTTTT. It yields the protein CASSQETTALLFF.

CDR3 amino acids: CASSQGLRGTEAFF. The CDR3 region has the DNA TGTGCCTCAAGTCAGGGACTCCGGGGGACTGAAGCTTTCTTT. The rearrangement uses TRBV10-3 and TRBJ1-1; perhaps TRBD1 as D (5 bases). This CDR3 spans 14 amino acids. Germline V gene lookup returns CDR1 ENHRY and CDR2 SYGVKD. The V gene lost 11 bases and the J gene lost 5 bases, with 21 bases spanning the gap.